This TCR beta chain was captured by sequencing in a study of HIV-infected patients and healthy controls (dated by TCRdb to the mid-2010s). Concerning the study at large: CD4 counts were modestly but significantly increased in about 85% of the 16 patients after three months of therapy, but they remained below normal ranges. The CD4:CD8 ratio rose slightly, whereas CD8 counts showed no consistent shift during early therapy. Viral load became undetectable in about 65% of the 16 patients by the second bleed and in all patients after a further year of therapy. Overall T-cell lymphocytopenia was not observed in the patients, and no significant difference from controls was found in total CDR3 counts per chain. Whether deep TCR repertoire sequencing of small blood samples from HIV patients could capture immune perturbation and reconstitution was tested in the study. Study-wide conclusions, independent of this receptor: Oligoclonality may be reflected in the significantly higher mean Gini indices of HIV-infected repertoires compared with controls. Processing was restricted to sixteen HIV-infected individuals, which the authors judged to be a major constraint on the generalizability of the findings. In the samples, alpha-beta chain pairing was left undetermined. Sequencing depth was restricted by the use of whole blood, which also prevented the dynamics of distinct T-cell subpopulations from being separated. MAIT cell alpha-chain CDR3s were present at high frequency in healthy controls but severely depleted in HIV+ repertoires. The study did not determine donor HLA types. Comparisons were complicated by unequal numbers of distinct sequences between patients and controls, and rare events from HIV-infected data were overweighted by size-matching. Compared with untreated HIV+ repertoires, healthy control repertoires had roughly threefold more distinct CDR3s and higher Shannon diversity. Healthy controls shared more CDR3s between individuals than HIV+ patients, by Jaccard index and by count of highly shared sequences. Mean usage differed significantly between HIV-infected patients and controls for eight alpha and eight beta V genes. Size-matched repertoire data did not replicate the apparent post-therapy recovery of the Gini index in HIV-infected patients. The study cohorts differed slightly in age and sex profile, but those differences did not account for the observed differences in diversity. HIV-associated CDR3s exhibited a significant reduction in frequency during therapy, whereas CMV-associated CDR3s exhibited no significant change, although the majority increased in frequency.

The CDR3 contains 17 residues, cysteine and phenylalanine counted. The sequence is cut down to CDR3 DNA, 51 bases in frame from base 1. This clonotype appeared many times. Its recognized antigen is unknown. Qualities for individual bases were not recorded, and no much larger clone is one base off. Using SuperScript III with primers targeting the alpha and beta constant regions, 400 to 550 ng of RNA was reverse transcribed. Alpha and beta chain libraries were generated separately via chain-specific third strand synthesis with multiplexing indices. In the protocol, all rearrangements within a chain were amplified with a single primer pair so that primer bias was avoided, and molecular barcodes were added to each cDNA molecule. The SP2 sequencing primer site and a random hexamer were carried on a 5' RACE adapter, to which purified cDNA was joined by T4 RNA Ligase 1. With slow temperature ramps used to favor optimal annealing, second strand synthesis was primed from the SP2 site with Phusion polymerase. The 12-nucleotide barcode on each molecule comprised two random hexamer sequences, both introduced before amplification and concatenated. A short first PCR added P5 and P7 adapter elements plus a second index, followed by an approximately 23-cycle amplification PCR with P5s and P7 primers. Libraries received 25 to 35 PCR cycles in total, were quantified on a Qubit, sized on a Bioanalyzer, and diluted to roughly 4 nM. Normalized libraries were sequenced on an Illumina MiSeq with 2 x 250 paired-end kits. MinElute columns were the means by which the reverse transcription reactions were cleaned up, and the reactions were eluted into 10 ul Tris-Cl. Adapter ligations ran for about 25 hours at 16 degrees C and were afterwards cleaned with AMPure XP beads at a 1:1 ratio. Per the authors' processing: Demultiplexed FASTQ files were processed with a modified Decombinator by which V, J, insert and barcode information was output. Any sequence that shared a barcode yet differed from the dominant sequence was discarded as an error, and the number of original cDNA molecules was estimated by counting barcodes clustered at Levenshtein distance 3. For downstream analyses, the R packages ineq, vegan, igraph and RCytoscape were used, along with IMGT nomenclature and CDR3 definitions. V gene usage was calculated across distinct sequences, with every TCR tallied a single time to avoid skew from clonal expansion. Within a donor, similarity networks joined unique CDR3 amino acid sequences in every case where two of them were separated by a single Levenshtein edit. In the repertoires, a search was made for a compiled set of published HIV-specific CDR3s (approximately 90 alpha, 600 to 900 beta) and CMV-specific CDR3s (approximately 13 alpha, 253 beta). It was shown by random subsampling to size-matched repertoires that the decreased diversity of patients was not caused by their lower sequence numbers. TCRdb reprocessed the public reads (quality trimming at Q25 with fastp, clone calling with MiXCR) and kept in-frame beta chains. Each CDR3 protein gets just one entry, which takes the most common genes and DNA from the rows behind it. None of the V and J calls come from the authors' own analysis; TCRdb made them. This sample gives around 11,000 distinct CDR3 sequences in total; about 10% of them show up just once. In total, the top ten clones hold about a sixth of the sample.

Whole blood was used without cell fractionation, so all unsorted peripheral T cells were reflected in the repertoire. For RNA extraction, 2 to 3 ml of peripheral blood was collected into Tempus tubes. The first sixteen eligible patients were processed from the enrolled HIV-infected adults, who had not yet received antiretroviral therapy and were about to begin treatment. Treatment interruptions were among the grounds for excluding patients from enrollment, as were febrile or AIDS-related illness, tumors, hepatitis B or C coinfection, immunomodulatory therapy and recent vaccination. Residual genomic DNA was removed with the TURBO-DNase kit and globin mRNA was depleted with GLOBINclear. Just before antiretroviral therapy was started, pretreatment blood was collected from HIV-infected patients.

The sample here was blood, taken before antiretroviral therapy. The TCR was taken from an adult with HIV infection. This receptor chain uses TRBV3-2 and TRBJ2-3; the DNA was not used to check the table's D call, TRBD2. TRBV3-2 is recorded as a pseudogene. The encoded CDR3 is CASSQPERGSRTDTQYF. At the DNA level, the sequence is TGTGCCAGCAGCCAACCTGAGCGGGGCAGCCGCACAGATACGCAGTATTTT.